The rows below give T cell receptor beta chains drawn from one sample of a study of blood T cell repertoires in COVID-19. The method was immunoSEQ multiplex PCR; TCRdb's version includes in-frame clones alone and lacks a portion of them. Counted here are about 100,000 clones, more than 90% occurring once; the ten biggest clones make up more than 5%. The specimen sequenced was peripheral blood. Receptors originate from a man aged 65 to 85 with acute or convalescent COVID-19. The CDR3 runs from the conserved cysteine through the conserved F or W. Each record gives: V gene, CDR3 protein.

v_call: TRBV11-3
cdr3_aa: CASSLELLDRPWVNEQFF

v_call: TRBV12-3/TRBV12-4
cdr3_aa: CASSLVTGTEAFF

v_call: TRBV3-1/TRBV3-2
cdr3_aa: CASSQTRVGRSPYNSPLHF

v_call: TRBV12-3/TRBV12-4
cdr3_aa: CASTKRTVYEQYF

v_call: TRBV12-3/TRBV12-4
cdr3_aa: CASSLTSAGELFF

v_call: TRBV3-1/TRBV3-2
cdr3_aa: CASSQTGGTNTGELFF

v_call: TRBV2
cdr3_aa: CASRPLLATATDTQYF

v_call: TRBV5-1
cdr3_aa: CASSNGVEETQYF

v_call: TRBV19
cdr3_aa: CASGQGTHQPQHF

v_call: TRBV4-2
cdr3_aa: CASSRILGQGGTEAFF